The clone carrying this TCR beta chain is medium-sized by share. Reverse transcription used around 500 ng RNA and constant-region primers for alpha and beta. Alpha and beta chain libraries were made separately by chain-specific third strand synthesis with multiplexing indices. TCRdb re-derived calls from the 5' RACE reads in MiXCR, one entry per CDR3 protein. The sample records 10,000 to 12,000 distinct CDR3 sequences, roughly 8% being singletons. The record originates from a study of HIV-infected patients and healthy controls. The repertoire came from unfractionated whole blood and reflected all unsorted peripheral T cells. A roughly 2.4 ml peripheral blood sample was taken for RNA. The CDR3 length is 14 residues. The V gene lost 4 bases and the J gene lost 2 bases, with 10 bases spanning the gap. CDR1 and CDR2 from the germline V gene are SGHDT and YYEEEE.

The V gene is TRBV5-6, the J gene TRBJ2-1; perhaps TRBD2 as D (6 bases). The TCR was taken from an adult in good health. The material sequenced was blood. Written as DNA, the CDR3 is TGTGCCAGCAGCCGGGACTCACCCTACAATGAGCAGTTCTTC. It specifies CASSRDSPYNEQFF. Complete variable domain (other parts from reference TRBV5-6 and TRBJ2-1): DAGVTQSPTHLIKTRGQQVTLRCSPKSGHDTVSWYQQALGQGPQFIFQYYEEEERQRGNFPDRFSGHQFPNYSSELNVNALLLGDSALYLCASSRDSPYNEQFFGPGTRLTVL.